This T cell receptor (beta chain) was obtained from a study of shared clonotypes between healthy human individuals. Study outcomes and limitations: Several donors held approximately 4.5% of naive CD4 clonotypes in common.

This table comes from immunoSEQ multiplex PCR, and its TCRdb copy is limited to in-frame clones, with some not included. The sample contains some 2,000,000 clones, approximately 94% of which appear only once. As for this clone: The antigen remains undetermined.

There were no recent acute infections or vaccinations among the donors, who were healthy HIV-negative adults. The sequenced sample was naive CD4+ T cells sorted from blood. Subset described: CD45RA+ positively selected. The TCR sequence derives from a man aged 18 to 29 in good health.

This chain's CDR3 is CASGLAPSGSGEQYF. In DNA form, the CDR3 reads TGTGCTAGTGGTTTGGCCCCAAGTGGTTCGGGAGAGCAGTACTTC. The chain has TRBV12-5 and TRBJ2-7, with D maybe TRBD2 (5 bases). This CDR3 region has 15 residues. Germline CDR1 LGHNT, CDR2 FRNRAP. V shed 1 base and J shed 7 bases, with 17 bases lying between them.